These 6 T cell receptor beta chains came from one sample sequenced in a study of glioma-infiltrating T cells after dendritic cell vaccination. This table comes from immunoSEQ multiplex PCR, and its TCRdb copy is limited to in-frame clones, with some not included. Among 71,000 or so clones listed, 80% to 85% were seen once. The specimen was blood, collected before dendritic cell vaccination. All receptors come from a human donor with glioblastoma.

This chain links TRBV2 with TRBJ2-5; D is possibly TRBD2 (5 bases). Germline loops: CDR1 SNHLY, CDR2 FYNNEI. The CDR3 contains 15 residues. V was cut by 4 bases and J by 5 bases, with 17 bases left in between. CDR3: CASSGARGGEETQYF. The CDR3 DNA sequence: TGTGCCAGCAGTGGGGCCCGGGGTGGAGAGGAGACCCAGTACTTC.

The J gene is TRBJ2-3, the V gene TRBV9, with D possibly matching TRBD2 (6 bases). Germline-derived CDR1 and CDR2 are SGDLS and YYNGEE. This CDR3 is built from 16 residues. V was shortened by 0 bases and J by 4 bases, with 15 bases between the two germline ends. Written as DNA, the CDR3 is TGTGCCAGCAGCGTAGAACCCAGGGAGGCGTCAGATACGCAGTATTTT. Its translation is CASSVEPREASDTQYF.

The chain links TRBV6-5 to TRBJ1-5; 11 bases fit TRBD1. The germline gives CDR1 MNHEY, CDR2 SVGAGI. V lost 8 bases, J lost 6 bases, and 6 bases stayed unmatched. This CDR3 is built from 14 residues. CDR3 bases: TGTGCCAGCGGGGACAGGGGGTTCAGTCAGCCCCAGCATTTT. Its translation is CASGDRGFSQPQHF.

This clone was seen a single time. The chain employs TRBV6-1 and TRBJ2-1; 9 bases are shared with TRBD1. The V gene end was trimmed by 11 bases and the J gene end by 5 bases; junction bases not matched to a gene: 7. This CDR3 spans 13 amino acids. Germline V gives CDR1 MNHNS, CDR2 SASEGT. CDR3 residues: CASRGTGHNEQFF. The CDR3 DNA is TGTGCCTCCCGGGGGACAGGGCACAATGAGCAGTTCTTC.

The V gene is TRBV27, the J gene TRBJ1-5, with 8 positions matching TRBD1. The CDR3 sequence is 15 residues long. Germline lookup yields CDR1 MNHEY and CDR2 SMNVEV (reference sequence). Trimming at V came to 3 bases and at J to 5 bases, leaving 6 bases not matched to a gene. CDR3 sequence: CASSLRTGTDQPQHF. CDR3 DNA: TGTGCCAGCAGTTTGAGGACAGGGACCGATCAGCCCCAGCATTTT.

The V gene is TRBV7-3, the J gene TRBJ2-7; 9 positions match TRBD1. The CDR3 consists of 14 residues. The J segment lost 4 bases and the V segment lost 4 bases, leaving 5 bases of the junction unmatched. The germline V gene encodes CDR1 SGHTA and CDR2 FQGTGA. The CDR3 region is CASSSGQGGYEQYF. The CDR3 DNA reads as TGTGCCAGCAGCTCGGGACAGGGAGGGTACGAGCAGTACTTC. Filled out from reference TRBV7-3 and TRBJ2-7, the complete variable domain reads GAGVSQTPSNKVTEKGKYVELRCDPISGHTALYWYRQSLGQGPEFLIYFQGTGAADDSGLPNDRFFAVRPEGSVSTLKIQRTERGDSAVYLCASSSGQGGYEQYFGPGTRLTVT.